The T cell receptor (beta chain) under discussion was sequenced for a study of shared clonotypes between healthy human individuals. General study points: Rarefaction showed that sequencing of sorted subsets was incomplete (despite large depth). Depth of sequencing was expected to influence donor clonotype sharing.

Comment on this clone: No antigen is known for it.

CDR3 length equals 13 residues. The V segment lost 3 bases and the J segment 7 bases; nucleotides outside the gene matches: 6. The germline V gene has CDR1 MGHDK and CDR2 SYGVNS. Replicate PCRs from sorted subsets contained approximately 190 ng DNA, which is around 30,000 T cell genomes. The data were produced by immunoSEQ multiplex PCR, yet TCRdb's version contains in-frame clones alone and is incomplete. The profile shows more than 2,000,000 clones, around 94% of them singletons. The study enrolled healthy HIV-negative adults without recent acute infections or vaccinations as donors. The chain carries TRBV25-1 and TRBJ2-7, with TRBD2 matching 7 bases. Input material: naive CD4+ T cells sorted from blood. Regarding subset: CD45RA+ positively selected. This sequence was found in a young man in good health. The CDR3, as DNA: TGTGCCAGCAGTGACTATCGGGAGGATGAGCAGTACTTC. It specifies CASSDYREDEQYF.